This TCR beta chain derives from a study of blood T cell repertoires in COVID-19. Study details: Researchers got acute and convalescent COVID-19 samples from the United States, Italy and Spain. Nucleic acid was either cDNA or gDNA, and it came from T cells, B-cell-depleted T cells, or PBMCs.

Original methodology: The authors estimated nucleated cell counts from reference gene primer amplification. TCRdb's table, derived via immunoSEQ multiplex PCR, lists solely in-frame clones and lacks some. V, J and clone size reflect that table, while D and trimming were determined from the DNA. This table has about 190,000 clones, around 78% appearing once. Trimming shortened V by 4 bases and J by 3 bases, and 9 bases separated the two germline ends. The CDR3 is 13 amino acids. CDR1 and CDR2 from the germline V gene are SGHDN and FVKESK. The chain is built from TRBV14 and TRBJ1-1; D is undetermined. Sequenced sample: peripheral blood. The source of this sequence is a woman older than 75 with active or convalescent COVID-19. The CDR3: CASSLFRDTEAFF. The CDR3 coding sequence is TGTGCCAGCAGCCTATTCCGGGACACTGAAGCTTTCTTT. Full variable domain (missing parts from reference TRBV14 and TRBJ1-1): EAGVTQFPSHSVIEKGQTVTLRCDPISGHDNLYWYRRVMGKEIKFLLHFVKESKQDESGMPNNRFLAERTGGTYSTLKVQPAELEDSGVYFCASSLFRDTEAFFGQGTRLTVV.